Listed below are T cell receptor beta chains from one sample, sequenced in a study of cytomegalovirus exposure and HLA in healthy donors. Using immunoSEQ multiplex PCR, the repertoire was profiled, and TCRdb retains in-frame clones only, with some absent. This sample has tens of thousands of clones; 90% to 95% occur once, and the top ten carry approximately 2.3%. Material for sequencing was PBMCs. These receptors were collected from a man aged 18 to 29 in good health and CMV-seronegative. The CDR3 runs from the conserved cysteine through the conserved F or W. A D gene is named only where the DNA matches it firmly. Clone size appears in some rows only: once, few, many, or a class for an expanded clone.

d_call,j_call,clone_size,v_call,cdr3_aa,cdr3_nt
-,TRBJ2-3,-,TRBV27,CASRFQAGGYTQYF,TGTGCCAGCAGGTTCCAGGCGGGCGGTTATACGCAGTATTTT
-,TRBJ1-5,few,TRBV27,CASSPESNQPQHF,TGTGCCAGCAGTCCAGAATCTAATCAGCCCCAGCATTTT
TRBD1,TRBJ2-1,few,TRBV28,CASSPRTGLYNEQFF,TGTGCCAGCAGTCCTCGGACAGGGTTGTACAATGAGCAGTTCTTC
-,TRBJ2-3,-,TRBV6-1,CASSDHTDTQYF,TGTGCCAGCAGTGATCACACAGATACGCAGTATTTT
TRBD2,TRBJ2-3,-,TRBV30,CAWSVHRTSGRTDTQYF,TGTGCCTGGAGTGTACACAGGACTAGCGGTCGCACAGATACGCAGTATTTT
TRBD1,TRBJ1-5,-,TRBV30,CAWSSDRGNQPQHF,TGTGCCTGGAGTTCTGACAGGGGGAATCAGCCCCAGCATTTT
TRBD2,TRBJ2-2,-,TRBV7-6,CASSLRGRGPTGELFF,TGTGCCAGCAGCTTGCGGGGGAGGGGCCCTACCGGGGAGCTGTTTTTT
TRBD1,TRBJ2-5,-,TRBV15,CATSFRLDRGKETQYF,TGTGCCACCAGCTTCAGACTGGACAGGGGGAAGGAGACCCAGTACTTC
TRBD2,TRBJ2-7,-,TRBV5-1,CASSLQAGGNEQYF,TGCGCCAGCAGCTTACAAGCGGGAGGGAACGAGCAGTACTTC
TRBD1,TRBJ2-7,-,TRBV28,CASSRDRAINEQYF,TGTGCCAGCAGTCGGGACAGGGCCATAAACGAGCAGTACTTC
-,TRBJ2-2,-,TRBV19,CASSILNTGELFF,TGTGCCAGTAGTATACTGAACACCGGGGAGCTGTTTTTT